This T cell receptor beta chain was obtained from a study of shared T cell receptors in the human thymus. Data came from immunoSEQ multiplex PCR; TCRdb stores just in-frame clones and leaves some out. This table holds about 610,000 clones, around nine tenths found once. This sample also belongs to another study, concerning human thymus T cells. That study reports: Seemingly biased V and J gene usage marked thymic and blood repertoires.

Input material: thymocytes. This TCR was recovered from a boy under two years old with a congenital heart defect.

The CDR3: CASKGQEDYEQYF. The CDR3 DNA follows: TGTGCCAGCAAGGGACAGGAGGACTACGAGCAGTACTTC. The V gene is TRBV6-1, the J gene TRBJ2-7, with 8 bases lining up with TRBD1. The CDR3 runs 13 residues. Germline CDR1 is MNHNS and CDR2 is SASEGT. Unmatched junction bases numbered 5, after V lost 7 bases and J lost 3 bases.